This T cell receptor beta chain stems from a study of T cell repertoires in cytomegalovirus infection. Study as a whole: Use of recently identified HLA-C-restricted and well-studied HLA-B-restricted CMV epitopes was part of the study. Shared public TCR beta signatures pointed to both CMV infection and a matching HLA type.

The CDR3 length is 13 residues. The V and J ends lost 5 bases and 5 bases respectively, with 12 bases between them. The V gene's germline CDR1 is SGHVS and CDR2 FNYEAQ. Study-level findings and limits: The study found HLA-C-restricted CMV-specific TCR beta clonotypes dominating the ex vivo response.

This clonotype has only a few counts. Its specificity is unknown. TCRdb re-analysed the reads in MiXCR, keeping a single row per CDR3 protein. The sample shows roughly 860,000 distinct CDR3 sequences, less than 35% of them seen only once. The starting material was cultured CD8+ T cells from PBMCs, obtained from culture after CMV antigen stimulation. V and J are TRBV7-6 and TRBJ2-5, with D possibly TRBD2 on 6 matching bases. This TCR was recovered from a human donor in good health (CMV status not recorded). Some clones in this sample may be carry-over from other donors' samples. The DNA for the CDR3 is TGTGCCAGCAGCCCTTGGCTAGCGGAGACCCAGTACTTC. Translated: CASSPWLAETQYF.